One and the same sample provided the 20 T cell receptor beta chains below, sequenced in a study of shared clonotypes between healthy human individuals. Data came from immunoSEQ multiplex PCR; TCRdb stores just in-frame clones and leaves some out. Of about 2.1 million clones listed, 93% are singletons. In the naive CD8 group, cells lacked CD45RO and were positively selected for CCR7, so terminally differentiated effector memory CD45RA+ cells were left out. Sequenced: naive CD8+ T cells from PBMCs. The receptors were sampled from a man between 18 and 29 years old in good health. Some clones in this sample may be carry-over from other donors' samples.

The V and J genes are TRBV5-1 and TRBJ2-7, with TRBD1 matching over 8 bases. CDR1 is SGHRS and CDR2 is YFSETQ in the germline V gene. The CDR3 covers 15 residues. Trimming cost V 3 bases and J 5 bases; bases outside gene matches: 10. CDR3 nucleotide sequence: TGCGCCAGCAGCTCCGACAGGGGATGGGTGGACGAGCAGTACTTC. It encodes CASSSDRGWVDEQYF.

The chain links TRBV4-1 to TRBJ2-1, with D possibly matching TRBD2 (6 bases). This CDR3 is 16 amino acids long. The germline V gene encodes CDR1 MGHRA and CDR2 YSYEKL. The V end was cut by 1 base, the J end by 4 bases, with 14 bases between. In DNA, the CDR3 is TGCGCCAGCAGCCAAGCTTTCGGGAGCCGGTACAATGAGCAGTTCTTC. This gives the protein CASSQAFGSRYNEQFF.

This chain connects TRBV29-1 to TRBJ2-7; D is perhaps TRBD1 (6 bases). The CDR3 totals 16 residues. From germline, CDR1 is SQVTM and CDR2 ANQGSEA. Trimming stripped 2 bases from V and 6 bases from J, with 23 bases between. The CDR3 loop reads CSVETIGYTGSSEQYF. For the CDR3, the DNA is TGCAGCGTTGAAACGATCGGGTATACAGGGAGCAGCGAGCAGTACTTC.

The genes are TRBV7-3 and TRBJ2-7; 10 bases agree with TRBD2. V gave up 3 bases and J gave up 3 bases; unmatched junction bases: 5. The CDR3 spans 15 residues. Germline V gives CDR1 SGHTA, CDR2 FQGTGA. The CDR3 nucleotides read TGTGCCAGCAGCTTGCTAGCGGGAGATTACTACGAGCAGTACTTC. This translates into CASSLLAGDYYEQYF.

The chain employs TRBV7-9 and TRBJ2-7, with D tentatively TRBD2 (6 bases). Germline V gene lookup returns CDR1 SEHNR and CDR2 FQNEAQ (reference sequence). V was cut by 4 bases and J by 4 bases, with 11 bases left in between. The CDR3 is 13 amino acids. The CDR3 nucleotides read TGTGCCAGCAGCTCTCACGCGGGGTACGAGCAGTACTTC. Protein: CASSSHAGYEQYF.

With respect to this clone: The same CDR3 can be traced to other DNA sequences in this sample. This chain links TRBV5-1 with TRBJ2-7; D may be TRBD1 (5 bases). The ends were cut back, 3 bases at V and 2 bases at J, with 12 bases in the middle. The CDR3 sequence is 14 residues long. CDR1 SGHRS and CDR2 YFSETQ come from the germline V gene. The CDR3 loop is CASSSTDRTYEQYF. CDR3 sequence (DNA): TGCGCCAGCAGCTCTACCGACAGAACCTACGAGCAGTACTTC.

This chain links TRBV5-1 with TRBJ2-7, with 10 bases matching TRBD2. This CDR3 is built from 16 residues. Germline lookup yields CDR1 SGHRS and CDR2 YFSETQ. Losses at the gene ends were 4 bases for V and 5 bases for J; bases not matched to a gene: 12. CDR3 sequence (DNA): TGCGCCAGCAGCCACAATAGAGCGGGAGGGCCGGACGAGCAGTACTTC. Translation gives CASSHNRAGGPDEQYF. Together with reference TRBV5-1 and TRBJ2-7, the CDR3 gives the full variable domain: KAGVTQTPRYLIKTRGQQVTLSCSPISGHRSVSWYQQTPGQGLQFLFEYFSETQRNKGNFPGRFSGRQFSNSRSEMNVSTLELGDSALYLCASSHNRAGGPDEQYFGPGTRLTVT.

This clone was observed once. The CDR3 region is CSVDIPPGDEQFF. In DNA form, the CDR3 reads TGCAGCGTTGACATTCCGCCTGGCGATGAGCAGTTCTTC. The chain links TRBV29-1 to TRBJ2-1; D gene unclear. The CDR3 consists of 13 residues. Germline V gene data show CDR1 as SQVTM and CDR2 as ANQGSEA. Trimming stripped 3 bases from V and 8 bases from J, with 14 bases between.

The chain is built from TRBV11-2 and TRBJ2-1, with 7 positions matching TRBD2. Germline CDR1 is SGHAT and CDR2 is FQNNGV. With 2 bases clipped from V and 10 bases from J, the junction kept 5 bases outside the gene matches. This CDR3 region has 13 residues. The CDR3 nucleotides read TGTGCCAGCAGCTTAACGGGGGGTCGGGAGCAGTTCTTC. Residues: CASSLTGGREQFF.

This clone was detected once. The rearrangement uses TRBV29-1 and TRBJ2-7, with 11 bases identical to TRBD2. Germline V gene lookup returns CDR1 SQVTM and CDR2 ANQGSEA. V dropped 6 bases and J dropped 7; count of bases not matched to a gene: 14. CDR3 length: 15 amino acids. The CDR3 DNA follows: TGCAGCGTCGTCAAGAGGGCTAGCGGGAGGAGGGAGCAGTACTTC. This codes for CSVVKRASGRREQYF.

This clone was recorded once. V usage is TRBV5-8 and J usage is TRBJ1-5; possible D gene TRBD1, 5 bases. Between the trimmed V and J ends, which lost 3 bases and 7 bases, there was a span of 14 bases. Germline CDR1 is SGHTS and CDR2 is YDEGEE. The CDR3 is 14 residues long. This chain's CDR3 is CASSWDDGIQPQHF. CDR3 nucleotides: TGTGCCAGCAGCTGGGACGACGGAATCCAGCCCCAGCATTTT.

The V and J genes are TRBV28 and TRBJ2-7, with 7 bases lining up with TRBD1. The trim removed 5 bases at V and 6 bases at J, leaving 10 bases unmatched. This CDR3 spans 14 amino acids. CDR1 and CDR2 (germline): MDHEN, SYDVKM. The CDR3 loop is CASSPGQVLPEQYF. The CDR3, as DNA: TGTGCCAGCAGTCCCGGACAGGTTCTCCCCGAGCAGTACTTC.

The V and J genes are TRBV6-5 and TRBJ2-6; tentative D call: TRBD2 (6 bases). The CDR3 runs to 15 residues. Trimming pared 8 bases from V and 0 bases from J, leaving 11 bases between. Germline V lookup: CDR1 MNHEY, CDR2 SVGAGI. CDR3 sequence: CASLGGRSGANVLTF. The CDR3 DNA follows: TGTGCCAGCTTGGGGGGTCGCTCTGGGGCCAACGTCCTGACTTTC.

This chain joins TRBV5-1 and TRBJ1-6, with D uncertain. V lost 0 bases to trimming and J lost 8 bases, with 9 bases between them. The CDR3 runs 14 residues. Germline-derived CDR1 and CDR2 are SGHRS and YFSETQ. CDR3 sequence reads: CASSLEDWDSPLHF. For the CDR3, the DNA is TGCGCCAGCAGCTTGGAGGACTGGGATTCACCCCTCCACTTT.

The J gene is TRBJ2-5, the V gene TRBV28, with TRBD1 as a possible D gene (6 bases). The CDR3 is 12 amino acids. From germline, CDR1 is MDHEN and CDR2 SYDVKM. Trimming shortened V by 8 bases and J by 3 bases, and 10 bases separated the two germline ends. DNA of the CDR3: TGTGCCAGCTGGACAGAGAAAGAGACCCAGTACTTC. Translating gives CASWTEKETQYF.

The chain uses TRBV7-3 and TRBJ2-7, with 7 bases that match TRBD1. Germline loops: CDR1 SGHTA, CDR2 FQGTGA. The junction had 11 bases not matched to a gene; V was cut back by 3 bases and J by 3 bases. The CDR3 is 16 residues long. The CDR3: CASSFLPGTVNYEQYF. As DNA, the CDR3 is TGTGCCAGCAGCTTTCTGCCCGGGACAGTGAACTACGAGCAGTACTTC.

V is TRBV9 and J is TRBJ2-1; D gene unclear. There are 12 residues in the CDR3. Germline CDR1 and CDR2: SGDLS and YYNGEE. V dropped 3 bases and J dropped 7 bases, with 8 bases sitting between them. The CDR3 DNA reads as TGTGCCAGCAGCGCCGCGTCAAATGAGCAGTTCTTC. This sequence encodes CASSAASNEQFF.

About this clone itself: Lacking the conserved final phenylalanine or tryptophan, this CDR3 likely reflects a read error. It is unclear where the CDR3 begins or ends on the DNA, so no DNA is shown, and the CDR3 is as TCRdb lists it. The gene calls are TRBV6-5 and TRBJ1-4. Germline values: CDR1 MNHEY, CDR2 SVGAGI. Termini included, the CDR3 measures 14 amino acids. CDR3 sequence reads: CASSYEVRRTFFFG.

The chain is built from TRBV2 and TRBJ2-7; TRBD1 aligns across 9 bases. The CDR3 sequence is 17 residues long. Germline CDR1 is SNHLY and CDR2 is FYNNEI. V shed 0 bases and J 1 base; nucleotides not matched to a gene: 7. CDR3 loop: CASSEAILTGGSYEQYF. The CDR3 DNA is TGTGCCAGCAGTGAAGCGATCTTGACAGGGGGATCCTACGAGCAGTACTTC. The full variable domain, in which reference TRBV2 and TRBJ2-7 provide the parts outside the CDR3, is EPEVTQTPSHQVTQMGQEVILRCVPISNHLYFYWYRQILGQKVEFLVSFYNNEISEKSEIFDDQFSVERPDGSNFTLKIRSTKLEDSAMYFCASSEAILTGGSYEQYFGPGTRLTVT.

The chain joins TRBV27 to TRBJ1-2; D possibly corresponds to TRBD1 (6 bases). V was cut by 8 bases and J by 5 bases, with 18 bases left in between. Germline values: CDR1 MNHEY, CDR2 SMNVEV (reference sequence). This CDR3 is built from 14 residues. The CDR3 region has the DNA TGTGCCAGCCGCCCTTGGGGGGCGGGTTATGGCTACACCTTC. It translates to CASRPWGAGYGYTF.